This T cell receptor beta chain is from a study of PD-1 blockade in classical Hodgkin lymphoma. Trimming removed 0 bases at V and 7 bases at J, with 16 bases between. The CDR3 extends over 15 amino acids. Germline V CDR1 and CDR2: SGHRS, YFSETQ. General study points: Patients newly diagnosed and complete responders had comparable baseline diversity.

Every patient was affected by relapse after autologous stem cell transplantation, while exposure to brentuximab vedotin was not uniform. Worth noting for this clone: Its antigen remains unidentified.

Here immunoSEQ multiplex PCR was the method, and the copy in TCRdb shows in-frame clones only, minus some. The data show about 43,000 clones, approximately 72% seen once. The rearrangement links TRBV5-1 to TRBJ1-2, with a possible D match to TRBD1 (5 bases). Specimen: peripheral blood mononuclear cells (PBMCs), collected before the second cycle of nivolumab. This receptor was taken from a human donor with classical Hodgkin lymphoma. CDR3 in amino acids: CASSLEGSGSGGYTF. In nucleotides, the CDR3 is TGCGCCAGCAGCTTGGAGGGGTCGGGAAGCGGTGGCTACACCTTC.